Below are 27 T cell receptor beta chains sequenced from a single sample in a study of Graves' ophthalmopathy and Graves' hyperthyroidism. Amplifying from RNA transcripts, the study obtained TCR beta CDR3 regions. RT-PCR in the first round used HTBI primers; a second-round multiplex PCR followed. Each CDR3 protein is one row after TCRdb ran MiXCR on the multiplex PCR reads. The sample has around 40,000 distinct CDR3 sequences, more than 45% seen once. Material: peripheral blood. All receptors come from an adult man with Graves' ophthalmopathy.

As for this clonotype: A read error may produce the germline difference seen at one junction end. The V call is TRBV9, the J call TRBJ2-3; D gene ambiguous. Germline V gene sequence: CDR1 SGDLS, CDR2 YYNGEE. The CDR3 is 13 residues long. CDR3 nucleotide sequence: TGTGCCAGCATCGTATCAGTTACAGATACGCAGTATTTT. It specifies CASIVSVTDTQYF.

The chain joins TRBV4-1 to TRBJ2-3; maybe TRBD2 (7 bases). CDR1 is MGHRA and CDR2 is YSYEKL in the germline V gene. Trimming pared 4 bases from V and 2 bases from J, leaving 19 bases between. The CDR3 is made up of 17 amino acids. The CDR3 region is CASSPYRGGGDTDTQYF. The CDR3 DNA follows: TGCGCCAGCAGCCCTTACCGAGGGGGGGGGGACACAGATACGCAGTATTTT.

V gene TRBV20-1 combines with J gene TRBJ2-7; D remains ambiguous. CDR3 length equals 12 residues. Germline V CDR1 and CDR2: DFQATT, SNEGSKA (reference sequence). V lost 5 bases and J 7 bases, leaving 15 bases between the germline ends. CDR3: CSAYTEYNEQYV. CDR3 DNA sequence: TGCAGTGCTTACACAGAGTACAATGAGCAGTACGTC.

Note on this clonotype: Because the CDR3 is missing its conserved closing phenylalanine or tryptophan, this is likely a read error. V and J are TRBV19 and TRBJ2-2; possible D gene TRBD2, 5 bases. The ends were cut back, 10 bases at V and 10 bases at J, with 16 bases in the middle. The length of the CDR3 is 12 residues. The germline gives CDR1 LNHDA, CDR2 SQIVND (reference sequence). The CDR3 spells CANRLSLEELFL. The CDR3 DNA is TGTGCCAATAGACTAAGCCTGGAGGAGCTGTTTCTT.

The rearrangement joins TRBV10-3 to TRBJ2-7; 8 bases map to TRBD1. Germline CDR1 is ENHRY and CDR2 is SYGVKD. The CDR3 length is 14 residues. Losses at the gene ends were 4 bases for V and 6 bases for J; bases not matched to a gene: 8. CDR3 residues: CAISGQGAVREQYF. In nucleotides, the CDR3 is TGTGCCATCAGTGGTCAGGGGGCAGTACGCGAGCAGTACTTC.

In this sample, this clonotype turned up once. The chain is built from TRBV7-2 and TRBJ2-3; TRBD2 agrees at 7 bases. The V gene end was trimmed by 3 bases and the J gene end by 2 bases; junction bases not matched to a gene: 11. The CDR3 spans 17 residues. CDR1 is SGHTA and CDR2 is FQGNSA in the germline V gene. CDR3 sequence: CASSFSRDYVFTDTQYF. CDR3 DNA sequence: TGTGCCAGCAGCTTCTCCAGGGACTACGTATTCACAGATACGCAGTATTTT.

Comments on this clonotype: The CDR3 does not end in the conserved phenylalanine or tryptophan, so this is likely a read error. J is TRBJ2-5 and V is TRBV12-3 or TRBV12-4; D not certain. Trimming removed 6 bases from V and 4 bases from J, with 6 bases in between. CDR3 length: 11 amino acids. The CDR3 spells CASSYAETQYL. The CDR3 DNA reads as TGTGCCAGCAGCTACGCAGAGACCCAGTACCTC.

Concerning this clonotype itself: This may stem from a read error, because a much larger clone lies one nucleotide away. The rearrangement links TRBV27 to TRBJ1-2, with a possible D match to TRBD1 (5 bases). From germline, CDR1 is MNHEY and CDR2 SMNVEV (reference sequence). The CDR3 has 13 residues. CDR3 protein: CASSPREGHGCTF. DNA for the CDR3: TGTGCCAGCAGTCCCCGGGAGGGGCATGGCTGCACCTTC.

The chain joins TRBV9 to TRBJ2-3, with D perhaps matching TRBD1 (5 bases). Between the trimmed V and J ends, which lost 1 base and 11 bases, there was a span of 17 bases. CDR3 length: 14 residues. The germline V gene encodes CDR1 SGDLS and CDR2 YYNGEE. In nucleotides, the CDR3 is TGTGCCAGCAGCGTACAGGGCACCTACAATGAGCAGTATTTT. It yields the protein CASSVQGTYNEQYF. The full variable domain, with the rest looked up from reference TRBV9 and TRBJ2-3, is DSGVTQTPKHLITATGQRVTLRCSPRSGDLSVYWYQQSLDQGLQFLIQYYNGEERAKGNILERFSAQQFPDLHSELNLSSLELGDSALYFCASSVQGTYNEQYFGPGTRLTVL.

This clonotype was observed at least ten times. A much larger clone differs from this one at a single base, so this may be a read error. The CDR3 is CGARDRGGVGYTF. The CDR3 nucleotides read TGCGGTGCTAGAGATCGAGGGGGCGTCGGCTACACCTTC. This sequence joins TRBV20-1 and TRBJ1-2; TRBD1 aligns across 7 bases. The germline V gene has CDR1 DFQATT and CDR2 SNEGSKA (reference sequence). The CDR3 contains 13 residues.

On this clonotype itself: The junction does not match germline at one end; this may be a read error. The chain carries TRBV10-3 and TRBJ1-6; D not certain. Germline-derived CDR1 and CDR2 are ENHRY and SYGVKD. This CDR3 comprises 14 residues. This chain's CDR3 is CAISTDNYNSPLHF. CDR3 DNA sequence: TGTGCCATCAGCACCGATAATTATAACTCACCCCTCCACTTT.

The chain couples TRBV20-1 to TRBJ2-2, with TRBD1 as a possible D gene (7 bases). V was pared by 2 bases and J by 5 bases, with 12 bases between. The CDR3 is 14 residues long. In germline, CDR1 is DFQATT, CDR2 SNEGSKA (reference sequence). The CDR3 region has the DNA TGCAGTGCTAGAACGACAGGGAGGACCGGGGAGCTGTTTTTT. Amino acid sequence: CSARTTGRTGELFF.

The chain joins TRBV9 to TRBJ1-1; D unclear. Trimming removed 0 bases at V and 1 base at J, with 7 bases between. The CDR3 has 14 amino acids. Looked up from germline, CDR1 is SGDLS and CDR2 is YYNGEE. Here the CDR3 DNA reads TGTGCCAGCAGCGTAGCATCAGCGAACACTGAAGCTTTCTTT. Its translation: CASSVASANTEAFF.

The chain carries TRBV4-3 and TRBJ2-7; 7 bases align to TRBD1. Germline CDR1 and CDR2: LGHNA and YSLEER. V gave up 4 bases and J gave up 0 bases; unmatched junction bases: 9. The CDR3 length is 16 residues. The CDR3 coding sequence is TGCGCCAGCAGCCTGACCGAGACAGGGTTCTCCTACGAGCAGTACTTC. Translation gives CASSLTETGFSYEQYF.

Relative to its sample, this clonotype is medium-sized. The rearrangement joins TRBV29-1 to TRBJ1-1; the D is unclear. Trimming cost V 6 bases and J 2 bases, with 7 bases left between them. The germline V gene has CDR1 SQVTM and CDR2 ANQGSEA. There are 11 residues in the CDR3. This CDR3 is CSVRVNTEAFF. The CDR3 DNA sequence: TGCAGCGTAAGGGTTAACACTGAAGCTTTCTTT.

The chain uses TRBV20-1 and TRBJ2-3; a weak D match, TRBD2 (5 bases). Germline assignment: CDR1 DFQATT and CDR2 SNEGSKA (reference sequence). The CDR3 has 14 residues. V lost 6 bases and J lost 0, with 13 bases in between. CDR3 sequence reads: CSALGSDSTDTQYF. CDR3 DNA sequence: TGCAGTGCCCTTGGGAGCGATAGCACAGATACGCAGTATTTT.

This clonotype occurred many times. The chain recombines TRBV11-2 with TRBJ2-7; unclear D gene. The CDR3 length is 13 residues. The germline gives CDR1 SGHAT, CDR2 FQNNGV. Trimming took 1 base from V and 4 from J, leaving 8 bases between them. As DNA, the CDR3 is TGTGCCAGCAGCTTAGTCGCTGGGTACGAGCAGTACGTC. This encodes CASSLVAGYEQYV.

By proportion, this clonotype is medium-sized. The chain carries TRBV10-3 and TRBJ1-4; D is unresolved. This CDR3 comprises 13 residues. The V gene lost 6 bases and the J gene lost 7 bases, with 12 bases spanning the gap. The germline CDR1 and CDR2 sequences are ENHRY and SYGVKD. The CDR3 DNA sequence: TGTGCCATCAGCCCGAGTTTAGGTGAAAAACTGTTTTTT. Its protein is CAISPSLGEKLFF.

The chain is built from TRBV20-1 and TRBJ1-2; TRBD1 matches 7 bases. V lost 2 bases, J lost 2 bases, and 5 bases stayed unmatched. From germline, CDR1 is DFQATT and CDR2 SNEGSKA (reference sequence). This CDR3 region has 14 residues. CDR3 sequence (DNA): TGCAGTGCTAGACGAACGGGACAGAACTATGGCTACACCTTC. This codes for CSARRTGQNYGYTF.

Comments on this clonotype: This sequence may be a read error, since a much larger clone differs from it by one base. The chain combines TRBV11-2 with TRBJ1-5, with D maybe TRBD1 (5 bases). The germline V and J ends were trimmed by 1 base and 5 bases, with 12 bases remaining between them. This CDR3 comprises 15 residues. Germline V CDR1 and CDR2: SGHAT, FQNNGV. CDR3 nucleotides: TGTGCCAGCAGCTTAGCCGGACAACCCGATCAGCCCCAGCATTTT. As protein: CASSLAGQPDQPQHF.

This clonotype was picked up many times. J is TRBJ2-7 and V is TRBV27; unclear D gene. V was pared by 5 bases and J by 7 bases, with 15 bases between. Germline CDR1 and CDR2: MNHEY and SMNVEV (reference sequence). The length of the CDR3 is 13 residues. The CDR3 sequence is CASSPTKMWEQYF. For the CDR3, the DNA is TGTGCCAGCAGTCCCACGAAGATGTGGGAGCAGTACTTC.

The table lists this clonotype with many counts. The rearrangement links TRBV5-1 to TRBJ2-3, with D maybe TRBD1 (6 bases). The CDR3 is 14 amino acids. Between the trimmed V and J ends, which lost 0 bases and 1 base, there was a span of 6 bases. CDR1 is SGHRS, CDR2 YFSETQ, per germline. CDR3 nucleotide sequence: TGCGCCAGCAGCTTGGAGGGGGGCACAGATACGCAGTATTTT. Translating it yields CASSLEGGTDTQYF.

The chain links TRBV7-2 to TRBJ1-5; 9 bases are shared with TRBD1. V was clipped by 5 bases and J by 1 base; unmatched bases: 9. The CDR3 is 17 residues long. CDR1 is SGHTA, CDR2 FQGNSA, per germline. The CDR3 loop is CASSLGTGGISNQPQHF. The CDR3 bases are TGTGCCAGCAGCCTAGGTACAGGGGGCATAAGCAATCAGCCCCAGCATTTT.

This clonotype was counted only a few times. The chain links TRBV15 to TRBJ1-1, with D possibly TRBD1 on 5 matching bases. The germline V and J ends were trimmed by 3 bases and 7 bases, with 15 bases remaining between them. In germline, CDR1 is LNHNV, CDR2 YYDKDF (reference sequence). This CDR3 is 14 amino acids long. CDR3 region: CATSRIRGTHEAFF. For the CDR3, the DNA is TGTGCCACCAGCAGGATTCGGGGGACGCATGAAGCTTTCTTT.

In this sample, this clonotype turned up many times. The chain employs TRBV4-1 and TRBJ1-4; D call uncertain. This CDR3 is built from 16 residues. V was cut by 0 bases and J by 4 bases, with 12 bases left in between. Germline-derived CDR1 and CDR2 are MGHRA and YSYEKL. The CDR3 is CASSQDNDYYNEKLFF. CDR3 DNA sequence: TGCGCCAGCAGCCAAGATAATGATTACTATAATGAAAAACTGTTTTTT.

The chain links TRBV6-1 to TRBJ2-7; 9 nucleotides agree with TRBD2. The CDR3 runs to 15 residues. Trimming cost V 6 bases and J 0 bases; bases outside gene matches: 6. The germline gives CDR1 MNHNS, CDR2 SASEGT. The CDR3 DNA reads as TGTGCCAGCAGCTACTCGCGGGAGGGCTCCTACGAGCAGTACTTC. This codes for CASSYSREGSYEQYF.

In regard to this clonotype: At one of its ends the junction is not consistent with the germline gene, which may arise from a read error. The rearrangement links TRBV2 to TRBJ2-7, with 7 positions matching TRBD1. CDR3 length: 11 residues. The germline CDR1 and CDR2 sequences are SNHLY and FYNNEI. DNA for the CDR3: TGCACCAGCAGACAGGGTTACGAGCAGTACTTC. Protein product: CTSRQGYEQYF.